This passage covers 17 T cell receptor beta chains from one sample sequenced in a study of identical twins. MiXCR, applied by TCRdb to the 5' RACE reads, yields one record per CDR3 protein. The sample lists 700,000 to 950,000 distinct CDR3 sequences; around an eighth were seen once. The sample also formed part of further work on yellow fever vaccine responses in identical twins.

Specimen: PBMCs. The receptors were sampled from a woman aged 18 to 35 in good health.

This clonotype has just a few counts. The CDR3 DNA reads TGTGCCAGCAGCTTTAACCGGGACAGGGGGAAGGGCGAGCAGTACGTC. Translating gives CASSFNRDRGKGEQYV. The chain uses TRBV7-9 and TRBJ2-7, with TRBD1 matching over 11 bases. V lost 3 bases to trimming and J lost 6 bases; unmatched junction nucleotides: 10. Germline loops: CDR1 SEHNR, CDR2 FQNEAQ (reference sequence). This CDR3 contains 16 residues.

The sample holds many counts of this clonotype. CDR3 protein: CASSSQGAMAKNIQYF. Written as DNA, the CDR3 is TGCGCCAGCAGCTCCCAAGGGGCCATGGCCAAAAACATTCAGTACTTC. The rearrangement uses TRBV5-1 and TRBJ2-4; D is possibly TRBD1 (5 bases). The V gene's germline CDR1 is SGHRS and CDR2 YFSETQ. Trimming took off 3 bases at V and 1 base at J, with 14 bases between the two ends. This CDR3 is built from 16 residues.

This clonotype was detected only a few times. The chain is built from TRBV5-5 and TRBJ2-7; 11 nucleotides align to TRBD1. CDR3 length: 15 residues. Germline CDR1 reads SGHKS; CDR2 reads YYEKEE (reference sequence). J was trimmed by 3 bases and V by 3 bases; bases with no gene match: 5. CDR3 loop: CASSYGGTGGYEQYF. CDR3 bases: TGTGCCAGCAGCTATGGGGGGACAGGGGGCTACGAGCAGTACTTC.

This clonotype was counted between two and nine times. This sequence joins TRBV5-1 and TRBJ1-2; D call uncertain. There are 14 residues in the CDR3. V was clipped by 0 bases and J by 5 bases, with 11 bases between them. In germline, CDR1 is SGHRS, CDR2 YFSETQ. The CDR3 loop is CASSLVPEMYGYTF. CDR3 nucleotide sequence: TGCGCCAGCAGCTTGGTTCCAGAGATGTATGGCTACACCTTC. The full variable domain, rest sourced from reference TRBV5-1 and TRBJ1-2, is KAGVTQTPRYLIKTRGQQVTLSCSPISGHRSVSWYQQTPGQGLQFLFEYFSETQRNKGNFPGRFSGRQFSNSRSEMNVSTLELGDSALYLCASSLVPEMYGYTFGSGTRLTVV.

The chain joins TRBV4-1 to TRBJ1-2; D call uncertain. This CDR3 is 15 amino acids long. Germline V gene lookup returns CDR1 MGHRA and CDR2 YSYEKL. V dropped 2 bases and J dropped 6 bases, with 16 bases sitting between them. CDR3 nucleotide sequence: TGCGCCAGCAGCCAATCGGGGTTTCGTGAGAATGGCTACACCTTC. This translates into CASSQSGFRENGYTF.

V gene TRBV28 combines with J gene TRBJ2-3, with 8 positions matching TRBD1. Germline CDR1 MDHEN, CDR2 SYDVKM. The V segment lost 5 bases and the J segment 5 bases; nucleotides outside the gene matches: 9. The CDR3 loop spans 15 amino acids. CDR3 residues: CASSLPGTGGDTQYF. For the CDR3, the DNA is TGTGCCAGCAGTCTACCCGGGACAGGTGGAGATACGCAGTATTTT.

This clonotype was found many times. CDR3 region: CASSQDRVGFQPQHF. Here the CDR3 DNA reads TGCGCCAGCAGCCAAGATAGGGTAGGGTTTCAGCCCCAGCATTTT. The chain carries TRBV4-1 and TRBJ1-5; unclear D gene. V was cut by 0 bases and J by 6 bases, with 12 bases left in between. The CDR3 contains 15 residues. CDR1 and CDR2 from the germline V gene are MGHRA and YSYEKL.

This clonotype was seen a few times. The chain's CDR3 is CASSEAGNYEQYF. CDR3 nucleotides: TGTGCCAGCAGTGAAGCGGGTAACTACGAGCAGTACTTC. The genes are TRBV6-1 and TRBJ2-7; D not certain. Germline lookup yields CDR1 MNHNS and CDR2 SASEGT. The CDR3 has 13 amino acids. V gave up 0 bases and J gave up 3 bases, with 6 bases separating them.

This clonotype was seen a handful of times. The chain's CDR3 is CASSQGTSGVGETQYF. The CDR3 DNA reads TGCGCCAGCAGCCAAGGAACTAGCGGAGTCGGGGAGACCCAGTACTTC. V usage is TRBV4-1 and J usage is TRBJ2-5; 8 positions match TRBD2. Germline trimming cut 1 base from V and 5 bases from J; bases unmatched to any gene: 9. The CDR3 consists of 16 residues. Germline V gene data show CDR1 as MGHRA and CDR2 as YSYEKL.

This clonotype was observed a few times. The chain couples TRBV20-1 to TRBJ2-1, with 8 bases identical to TRBD1. The V gene end was trimmed by 6 bases and the J gene end by 10 bases; junction bases not matched to a gene: 17. Germline lookup yields CDR1 DFQATT and CDR2 SNEGSKA (reference sequence). CDR3 length equals 15 residues. CDR3 protein: CSALKTGQVVSEQFF. As DNA, the CDR3 is TGCAGTGCCCTAAAAACGGGACAGGTCGTAAGCGAGCAGTTCTTC.

The sample holds a few counts of this clonotype. This rearrangement joins TRBV29-1 to TRBJ2-5, with 9 bases aligning to TRBD1. CDR3 length: 14 amino acids. Germline V gives CDR1 SQVTM, CDR2 ANQGSEA. The J segment lost 1 base and the V segment lost 3 bases, leaving 3 bases of the junction unmatched. CDR3 sequence (DNA): TGCAGCGTTGAGGACAGGGGCCGCCAAGAGACCCAGTACTTC. As protein: CSVEDRGRQETQYF.

This clonotype came up a few times. The chain is built from TRBV6-1 and TRBJ2-7; D is ambiguous. Trimming removed 6 bases from V and 0 bases from J, with 6 bases in between. CDR3 length: 12 residues. CDR1 and CDR2 from the germline V gene are MNHNS and SASEGT. CDR3 loop: CASRVGSYEQYV. In DNA, the CDR3 is TGTGCCAGCAGGGTGGGCTCCTACGAGCAGTACGTC.

In this sample, this clonotype turned up a few times. The rearrangement joins TRBV2 to TRBJ2-2; 7 bases agree with TRBD1. The CDR3 loop spans 15 amino acids. With V trimmed by 10 bases and J by 3 bases, 11 bases remained unmatched. Germline loops: CDR1 SNHLY, CDR2 FYNNEI. The CDR3 spells CAKGAGGGYTGELFF. DNA of the CDR3: TGTGCCAAAGGGGCAGGGGGTGGTTACACCGGGGAGCTGTTTTTT.

This clonotype was counted between two and nine times. The chain is built from TRBV20-1 and TRBJ1-3, with TRBD1 as a possible D gene (5 bases). The V end lost 3 bases, the J end lost 0 bases, and 6 bases lay between the germline ends. This CDR3 spans 13 amino acids. Per germline, CDR1 DFQATT and CDR2 SNEGSKA (reference sequence). The CDR3 protein is CSASQGSGNTIYF. CDR3 nucleotides: TGCAGTGCTAGTCAGGGCTCTGGAAACACCATATATTTT.

This clonotype occurred a few times. The rearrangement joins TRBV5-6 to TRBJ1-2; TRBD1 matches 12 bases. The CDR3 contains 17 residues. V shed 2 bases and J 3 bases; nucleotides not matched to a gene: 8. Germline CDR1 is SGHDT and CDR2 is YYEEEE. This CDR3 reads CASSFWVGTGGDYGYTF. CDR3 in DNA: TGTGCCAGCAGCTTCTGGGTGGGGACAGGGGGCGACTATGGCTACACCTTC.

This clonotype has only a few counts. At one of its ends the junction is not consistent with the germline gene, which may arise from a read error. This chain links TRBV10-3 with TRBJ1-2; 9 nucleotides agree with TRBD1. The germline V gene has CDR1 ENHRY and CDR2 SYGVKD. The CDR3 is 15 residues long. Here the CDR3 reads CAISFGTGKFYGFTF. In DNA form, the CDR3 reads TGTGCCATCAGTTTCGGGACAGGGAAGTTCTATGGCTTCACCTTC.

This clonotype has just a few counts. The V and J genes are TRBV5-1 and TRBJ2-5, with 9 bases matching TRBD2. The CDR3 totals 16 residues. Trimming removed 3 bases from V and 0 bases from J; junction bases left unmatched: 6. Germline-derived CDR1 and CDR2 are SGHRS and YFSETQ. The CDR3 sequence is CASSSVAGGYQETQYF. CDR3 sequence (DNA): TGCGCCAGCAGCTCTGTGGCGGGAGGGTACCAAGAGACCCAGTACTTC.